This T cell receptor (beta chain) was sequenced during a study of blood T cell repertoires in COVID-19. As for the study in general: T cells, B-cell-depleted T cells, or PBMCs provided the cDNA or gDNA that served as material.

The CDR3 loop spans 15 amino acids. Germline V gene data show CDR1 as SGHDT and CDR2 as YYEEEE. The J segment lost 0 bases and the V segment lost 2 bases, leaving 5 bases of the junction unmatched. Those who participated ranged in age from roughly 18 to 90 years and resided in roughly 26 US areas. Symptom resolution, clearance, or two negative PCRs marked the recovered donors of Cohort 3. Original processing notes: Amplification of reference gene primers provided the estimated nucleated cell counts. TCRdb's table, derived via immunoSEQ multiplex PCR, lists solely in-frame clones and lacks some. V, J and clone size are taken as reported in that table, and D and trimming were inferred from the DNA itself. Of roughly 180,000 clones listed, roughly 80% are singletons. Only one count was recorded for this clone.

The rearrangement uses TRBV5-6 and TRBJ2-7; 7 bases map to TRBD1. This clonotype was sampled from a man over 45 who had recovered from COVID-19. The sample was PBMCs or T cells enriched from blood (not recorded which). The CDR3 protein is CASSFLGQSSYEQYF. The CDR3 region has the DNA TGTGCCAGCAGCTTTTTGGGACAGAGCTCCTACGAGCAGTACTTC.